The 2 T cell receptor beta chains below were found in one sample sequenced in a study of human T cells and chemical hapten exposure. One entry per CDR3 protein, called by TCRdb with MiXCR from the RACE reads. The sample yields approximately 46,000 distinct CDR3 sequences, roughly 9% seen once. The time point: patch test 2, 6 weeks after DPC sensitization. As for treatment: therapeutic diphenylcyclopropenone sensitization with weekly scalp DPC. Sequencing started from total RNA isolated from unfractionated whole blood. The specimen was whole blood, collected in connection with sensitization to the hapten diphenylcyclopropenone (DPC). These TCRs come from a woman between 25 and 40 years old with alopecia areata. Some clones in this sample may be carry-over from other donors' samples.

This clonotype was picked up many times. The chain employs TRBV5-6 and TRBJ2-7; no firm D call. V lost 3 bases, J lost 0 bases, and 1 base lay in between. CDR1 SGHDT and CDR2 YYEEEE come from the germline V gene. The CDR3 is 11 amino acids. The chain's CDR3 is CASSSSYEQYF. CDR3 nucleotides: TGTGCCAGCAGCTCCTCCTACGAGCAGTACTTC.

This clonotype turned up a few times. This chain connects TRBV18 to TRBJ2-5; D is ambiguous. Germline-derived CDR1 and CDR2 are KGHSH and LQKENI. The CDR3 totals 13 residues. V lost 5 bases to trimming and J lost 2 bases, with 9 bases between them. The CDR3: CASSVAAQETQYF. DNA for the CDR3: TGTGCCAGCTCAGTGGCAGCGCAAGAGACCCAGTACTTC.